One and the same sample provided the 11 T cell receptor beta chains below, sequenced in a study of T cells in Graves' hyperthyroidism and ophthalmopathy. RNA transcripts yielded amplified TCR beta CDR3 regions. First-round RT-PCR with HTBI primers amplified the TCR CDR3 region. MiXCR was run by TCRdb on the multiplex PCR reads, yielding one entry per CDR3 protein. The sample lists 500,000 to 800,000 distinct CDR3 sequences, around 15% occurring once. Sequences were obtained from blood. Receptors originate from a woman aged 45-60 years with Graves' ophthalmopathy.

The chain recombines TRBV4-3 with TRBJ2-5, with 7 bases aligning to TRBD2. The germline CDR1 and CDR2 sequences are LGHNA and YSLEER. Trimming cost V 1 base and J 5 bases; bases outside gene matches: 7. The CDR3 length is 15 residues. CDR3 nucleotide sequence: TGCGCCAGCAGCCAAGCCCCCGGGGGGTCGGAGACCCAGTACTTC. The encoded protein is CASSQAPGGSETQYF.

This clonotype was seen a few times. The gene calls are TRBV29-1 and TRBJ2-1; D is undetermined. CDR3 length: 11 residues. Trimming pared 1 base from V and 6 bases from J, leaving 4 bases between. From germline, CDR1 is SQVTM and CDR2 ANQGSEA. The CDR3, as DNA: TGCAGCGTTGAAGGTGCCAATGAGCAGTTCTTC. Its protein is CSVEGANEQFF.

At least ten counts were recorded for this clonotype. The chain uses TRBV20-1 and TRBJ2-2; 10 bases match TRBD2. The CDR3 contains 16 residues. Germline CDR1 is DFQATT and CDR2 is SNEGSKA (reference sequence). Trimming cost V 2 bases and J 0 bases; bases outside gene matches: 3. DNA for the CDR3: TGCAGTGCTAGACCTAGCGGGAGAGCGAACACCGGGGAGCTGTTTTTT. It yields the protein CSARPSGRANTGELFF.

This chain connects TRBV5-1 to TRBJ2-7, with 9 bases matching TRBD1. The germline V gene has CDR1 SGHRS and CDR2 YFSETQ. With V trimmed by 2 bases and J by 5 bases, 8 bases remained unmatched. This CDR3 region has 15 residues. This CDR3 is CASSFPGTGMHEQYF. CDR3 DNA sequence: TGCGCCAGCAGCTTTCCCGGGACAGGGATGCACGAGCAGTACTTC.

This clonotype was found many times. The chain is built from TRBV7-3 and TRBJ2-1; 9 nucleotides agree with TRBD1. CDR3 length: 16 residues. Germline V gives CDR1 SGHTA, CDR2 FQGTGA. J was trimmed by 6 bases and V by 5 bases; bases with no gene match: 11. The chain's CDR3 is CASSPGLGTGFNEQFF. Written as DNA, the CDR3 is TGTGCCAGCAGCCCGGGTTTAGGGACAGGGTTCAATGAGCAGTTCTTC.

This clonotype appeared many times. The chain joins TRBV7-3 to TRBJ2-1; 13 bases align to TRBD2. V was clipped by 5 bases and J by 9 bases; unmatched bases: 4. CDR3 length: 14 amino acids. Germline CDR1 SGHTA, CDR2 FQGTGA. In nucleotides, the CDR3 is TGTGCCAGCAGCGGACTAGCGGGAGAGGGTGAGCAGTTCTTC. This encodes CASSGLAGEGEQFF.

This clonotype came up a few times. The chain employs TRBV3-1 and TRBJ2-7; TRBD2 agrees at 9 bases. The CDR3 totals 13 residues. V trimming: 3 bases; J trimming: 5 bases; junction bases outside the gene matches: 2. Germline V lookup: CDR1 LGHDT, CDR2 YNNKEL (reference sequence). CDR3 residues: CASSQREGDEQYF. The CDR3 nucleotides read TGTGCCAGCAGCCAGCGGGAGGGGGACGAGCAGTACTTC.

This clonotype came up many times. V usage is TRBV18 and J usage is TRBJ2-5; tentatively, D is TRBD1 (6 bases). Germline V gene data show CDR1 as KGHSH and CDR2 as LQKENI. This CDR3 is built from 14 residues. The ends were cut back, 2 bases at V and 5 bases at J, with 12 bases in the middle. CDR3 region: CASSPGPGVETQYF. In DNA, the CDR3 is TGTGCCAGCTCACCAGGGCCAGGGGTGGAGACCCAGTACTTC. Complete variable domain (other parts from reference TRBV18 and TRBJ2-5): NAGVMQNPRHLVRRRGQEARLRCSPMKGHSHVYWYRQLPEEGLKFMVYLQKENIIDESGMPKERFSAEFPKEGPSILRIQQVVRGDSAAYFCASSPGPGVETQYFGPGTRLLVL.

In the case of this clonotype: Because it lacks the conserved phenylalanine or tryptophan at the end, this CDR3 is likely a read error. J is TRBJ2-1 and V is TRBV6-9; 12 positions agree with TRBD2. Trimming at V came to 4 bases and at J to 1 base, leaving 11 bases not matched to a gene. In germline, CDR1 is MNHGY, CDR2 SVAAGI. The CDR3 totals 19 residues. CDR3 DNA: TGTGCCAGCAGTTCAGAGGGAGAACTAGCGGGAGGTTCCTACAATGAGCAGTTCCTC. This sequence encodes CASSSEGELAGGSYNEQFL.

The rearrangement links TRBV4-1 to TRBJ2-7; a possible D gene is TRBD2 (6 bases). Between the trimmed V and J ends, which lost 0 bases and 2 bases, there was a span of 20 bases. The CDR3 extends over 18 amino acids. The germline gives CDR1 MGHRA, CDR2 YSYEKL. CDR3 protein: CASSQDGGMRQPAYEQYF. The CDR3 region has the DNA TGCGCCAGCAGCCAAGATGGGGGGATGAGGCAGCCCGCCTACGAGCAGTACTTC.

This sequence joins TRBV7-9 and TRBJ2-7, with a possible D match to TRBD2 (5 bases). Germline V lookup: CDR1 SEHNR, CDR2 FQNEAQ (reference sequence). The CDR3 spans 14 residues. V was shortened by 1 base and J by 3 bases, with 10 bases between the two germline ends. The CDR3 loop is CASSLGGSIYEQYF. The CDR3, as DNA: TGTGCCAGCAGCTTAGGTGGGAGTATCTACGAGCAGTACTTC.